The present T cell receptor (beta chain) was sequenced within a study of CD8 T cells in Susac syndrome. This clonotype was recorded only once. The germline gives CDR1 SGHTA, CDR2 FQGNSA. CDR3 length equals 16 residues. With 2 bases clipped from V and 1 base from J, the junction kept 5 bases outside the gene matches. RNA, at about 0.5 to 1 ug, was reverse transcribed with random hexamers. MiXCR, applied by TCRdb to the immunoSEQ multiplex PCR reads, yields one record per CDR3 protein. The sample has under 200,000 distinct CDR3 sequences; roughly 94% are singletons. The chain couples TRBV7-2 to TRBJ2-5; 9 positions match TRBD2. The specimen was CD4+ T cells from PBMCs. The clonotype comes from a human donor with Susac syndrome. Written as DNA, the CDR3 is TGTGCCAGCAGCTTACGAGCGGGGGGAACCCAAGAGACCCAGTACTTC. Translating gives CASSLRAGGTQETQYF.